This T cell receptor beta chain was found in a study of cytomegalovirus exposure and HLA in healthy donors. Overall study context: Genetic ancestry analysis placed over 65% of the 398 donors that were genotyped in the Caucasian-associated cluster.

Trimming took 8 bases from V and 3 from J; bases not matched to a gene: 16. This CDR3 has 16 residues. In germline, CDR1 is SEHNR, CDR2 FQNEAQ (reference sequence). The PCR ran on 60 Vbeta and 13 Jbeta primers. Sequenced by immunoSEQ multiplex PCR; TCRdb stores in-frame clones only, minus some. Here the sample spans about 160,000 clones, around three quarters being singletons. The sample comprised PBMCs. This chain joins TRBV7-9 and TRBJ2-7; 7 bases are a match to TRBD2. The sequence was collected from a man aged 35 to 55 in good health and CMV-seronegative. DNA of the CDR3: TGTGCCAGCGGCCCGAAGTGGGGGGGATTACACTACGAGCAGTACTTC. It encodes CASGPKWGGLHYEQYF.